This T cell receptor beta chain was recorded in a study of blood T cell repertoires in COVID-19. Looking at the study overall: The United States, Italy and Spain were the sources of the acute and convalescent COVID-19 samples. Nucleic acid was either cDNA or gDNA, and it came from T cells, B-cell-depleted T cells, or PBMCs.

The CDR3 spans 14 residues. The germline V gene encodes CDR1 MNHNY and CDR2 SVGAGI (reference sequence). Trimming removed 5 bases from V and 4 bases from J; junction bases left unmatched: 6. Clones were sequenced by immunoSEQ multiplex PCR, and TCRdb holds only the in-frame ones, with some missing. The sample includes tens of thousands of clones, roughly 88% of them seen just once. Sequencing was carried out using peripheral blood. The clonotype originates from a man aged 25 to 45 with acute or convalescent COVID-19. The rearrangement joins TRBV6-6 to TRBJ2-5, with 8 bases that match TRBD2. Written as DNA, the CDR3 is TGTGCCAGCAGTAGCCCCGGGGGGGTAGAGACCCAGTACTTC. Its protein is CASSSPGGVETQYF.